A selection of T cell receptor beta chains follows, all from one sample in a study of immune evolution from preneoplasia to lung adenocarcinoma. Assay: immunoSEQ multiplex PCR; the TCRdb copy retains only in-frame clones and omits some. The table shows thousands of clones, with roughly 79% occurring only once. Material for sequencing was FFPE atypical adenomatous hyperplasia tissue from the lung. The receptors were gathered from an older person with lung adenocarcinoma. The CDR3 runs from the conserved cysteine through the conserved F or W. The size entry is marked missing in some rows and otherwise reads once, few, many or a size class.

abundance,v_gene,j_gene,CDR3aa
-,TRBV5-1,TRBJ1-2,CASSLDKKVGYTF
-,TRBV5-1,TRBJ1-2,CASSLGGEGYGYTF
-,TRBV6-5,TRBJ2-5,CASSERETQYF
-,TRBV29-1,TRBJ1-1,CSVGGETGDEAFF
-,TRBV6-6,TRBJ1-1,CASSYSLTGEAFF
-,TRBV15,TRBJ2-1,CATSKGTSDHLGEQFF
-,TRBV5-1,TRBJ2-5,CASSISFPGTQYF
-,TRBV28,TRBJ1-1,CASSVRGAAEAFF
-,TRBV9,TRBJ1-1,CASSVVWDSEAFF
-,TRBV19,TRBJ1-2,CASRDSSWEANYGYTF
-,TRBV28,TRBJ2-4,CASSSKWGYHKNIQYF
-,TRBV7-7,TRBJ2-3,CASSPQEASTDTQYF
few,TRBV4-1,TRBJ2-5,CASSQEGTGTSGSETQYF
-,TRBV14,TRBJ2-1,CASSQDSNSPFSYNEQFF
-,TRBV6-5,TRBJ2-5,CASRSGQGLETQYF
once,TRBV5-1,TRBJ1-3,CASSLAGDSRNTIYF
large,TRBV5-6,TRBJ1-2,CASSFSENYGYTF
-,TRBV5-1,TRBJ2-7,CASGRDPREQYF
-,TRBV27,TRBJ2-7,CASSSIQLGAYEQYF
-,TRBV11-2,TRBJ2-7,CASSPSTGPDYEQYF
-,TRBV5-1,TRBJ2-7,CASSWNTLGEQYF
-,TRBV2,TRBJ1-2,CASSLSKTGGAYGYTF
few,TRBV29-1,TRBJ2-7,CSAFLASGYYEQYF
few,TRBV19,TRBJ2-7,CASSKVGQPRFYEQYF
-,TRBV15,TRBJ1-1,CATSSGDGNTEAFF
-,TRBV6-5,TRBJ1-1,CAANSGTENTEAFF
-,TRBV5-1,TRBJ2-2,CASSLGPSGNTGELFF
-,TRBV6-1,TRBJ2-7,CATADQGYEQYF
-,TRBV5-1,TRBJ2-3,CASSWGAATSTDTQYF
-,TRBV25-1,TRBJ2-1,CASSEYRLAGGNEQFF
-,TRBV7-7,TRBJ2-7,CASSKTSVDEQYF
-,TRBV18,TRBJ2-7,CASSREVYGSSYEQYF
-,TRBV5-1,TRBJ2-3,CASSSKRYEPDTQYF
-,TRBV19,TRBJ1-5,CASSSHRDQPQHF
-,TRBV5-1,TRBJ2-7,CASSRTSYEQYF
once,TRBV2,TRBJ2-7,CASSERWDRTSREQYF
-,TRBV28,TRBJ2-1,CATLGTPADYNEQFF
-,TRBV18,TRBJ1-1,CASSPAGVNTEAFF
once,TRBV6-4,TRBJ1-2,CASSDDSLGDYGYTF
once,TRBV2,TRBJ1-1,CASGGTGLGTEAFF
-,TRBV19,TRBJ2-7,CASSPTSSVQSFHF
once,TRBV11-2,TRBJ2-1,CASSHVAGVSYNEQFF
-,TRBV28,TRBJ1-4,CASTTTGEKLFF
-,TRBV5-5,TRBJ2-7,CASSDPTRSNEQYF
few,TRBV28,TRBJ2-3,CASSTLAGSTDTQYF
-,TRBV28,TRBJ1-3,CASSLLGHLEFVTIYF
-,TRBV6-5,TRBJ1-4,CASSQGGFGEKLFF
-,TRBV6-4,TRBJ2-2,CASRPGGETGELFF
few,TRBV30,TRBJ1-2,CAWSVGREEGYTF
-,TRBV30,TRBJ1-5,CAWSLGGPTDQPQHF
-,TRBV11-2,TRBJ1-3,CASSPLEDPGNTIYF
-,TRBV7-9,TRBJ1-2,CASNRAGRQNYGYTF
-,TRBV7-8,TRBJ2-2,CASSRGRGRTGELFF
-,TRBV5-1,TRBJ1-2,CASSLAGRVVEDGYTF
-,TRBV4-2,TRBJ2-1,CASSPATTPYNEQFF
-,TRBV7-9,TRBJ1-1,CASSLTGGGLEAFF
-,TRBV30,TRBJ2-6,CAWNLGQGAGANVLTF
-,TRBV18,TRBJ1-1,CASSPTGLLNTEAFF
-,TRBV6-5,TRBJ1-6,CASSPSTGWDSPLHF
-,TRBV21-1,TRBJ2-1,CASSSITGEGCNEQFF